Each of the 2 T cell receptor beta chains below was sequenced from the same sample in a study of T cells in Graves' hyperthyroidism and ophthalmopathy. The CDR3 regions of TCR beta were amplified from RNA transcripts. RT-PCR in the first round (using the HTBI primer set) targeted the TCR CDR3. MiXCR, run by TCRdb on the multiplex PCR reads, gives a single entry per CDR3 protein. The data contain about 420,000 distinct CDR3 sequences, around 13% of them seen just once; the ten biggest clones take up 5% to 6%. The sequencing input was blood. The source is a young woman with Graves' hyperthyroidism.

The table lists this clonotype with many counts. The DNA of the CDR3 is TGTGCCAGCAGTTCCTCAGGGTATTGGACTGAAGCTTTCTTT. Protein sequence: CASSSSGYWTEAFF. The gene calls are TRBV6-2 or TRBV6-3 and TRBJ1-1; possible D gene TRBD1, 5 bases. This CDR3 contains 14 residues. Per germline, CDR1 MNHEY and CDR2 SVGEGT. V was cut by 4 bases and J by 5 bases, with 14 bases left in between.

This clonotype was detected only once. V and J are TRBV5-1 and TRBJ2-3; the D is unclear. The ends were cut back, 3 bases at V and 4 bases at J, with 6 bases in the middle. CDR1 is SGHRS and CDR2 is YFSETQ in the germline V gene. This CDR3 contains 12 residues. CDR3 protein: CASSWTADTQYF. CDR3 nucleotide sequence: TGCGCCAGCAGCTGGACCGCAGATACGCAGTATTTT.